This TCR beta chain was sequenced during a study of shared clonotypes between healthy human individuals. Study outcomes and limitations: Researchers found naive subsets generally carried larger estimated richness than memory subsets.

Naive CD8 cells lacked CD45RO, underwent positive selection for CCR7 and left out terminally differentiated effector memory CD45RA+ cells. A note on this clone: Its antigen is as yet unknown.

Sequenced by immunoSEQ multiplex PCR; TCRdb stores in-frame clones only, minus some. This table has some 2 million clones, roughly 95% appearing once. Germline V lookup: CDR1 LNHDA, CDR2 SQIVND (reference sequence). The CDR3 consists of 15 residues. V was clipped by 5 bases and J by 10 bases, with 23 bases between them. This TCR came from a man between 18 and 29 years old in good health. Specimen: naive CD8+ T cells sorted from blood. The rearrangement uses TRBV19 and TRBJ1-2; possible D gene TRBD1, 5 bases. CDR3 sequence (DNA): TGTGCCAGTAGTCCAGAAGGGGTTTGGCCCCTTTTCTACACCTTC. Translated: CASSPEGVWPLFYTF.